One sample yielded the 15 T cell receptor beta chains listed below, sequenced in a study of blood T cell repertoires in COVID-19. TCRdb's table, derived via immunoSEQ multiplex PCR, lists solely in-frame clones and lacks some. Among 250,000 to 300,000 clones listed, 88% were seen once. The source material was peripheral blood. These receptors all stem from a woman aged 70-85 years with COVID-19, enrolled during active disease.

The V call is TRBV20-1, the J call TRBJ2-7; 7 bases are a match to TRBD2. CDR3 length: 16 amino acids. Germline values: CDR1 DFQATT, CDR2 SNEGSKA (reference sequence). V was clipped by 3 bases and J by 1 base; unmatched bases: 12. Written as DNA, the CDR3 is TGCAGTGCTAGTTCGGTAATGCGGGGGTCTTCCTACGAGCAGTACTTC. Translated, it gives CSASSVMRGSSYEQYF.

This clone was seen a single time. J is TRBJ1-3 and V is TRBV6-5; D perhaps matches TRBD1 (6 bases). CDR3 length equals 15 residues. Trimming cost V 4 bases and J 0 bases, with 10 bases left between them. CDR1 and CDR2 from the germline V gene are MNHEY and SVGAGI. CDR3 in amino acids: CASSSGHFSGNTIYF. For the CDR3, the DNA is TGTGCCAGCAGTTCGGGACATTTCTCTGGAAACACCATATATTTT.

CDR3 protein: CSVAPDRPLNTGELFF. The CDR3 DNA reads TGCAGCGTCGCCCCGGACAGGCCCCTCAACACCGGGGAGCTGTTTTTT. The chain is built from TRBV29-1 and TRBJ2-2; TRBD1 agrees at 7 bases. V lost 6 bases and J lost 2; bases outside the gene matches: 12. The germline CDR1 and CDR2 sequences are SQVTM and ANQGSEA. The length of the CDR3 is 16 residues.

The chain combines TRBV11-2 with TRBJ2-2; no clear D. This CDR3 comprises 14 residues. Germline V gene data show CDR1 as SGHAT and CDR2 as FQNNGV. V was cut by 3 bases and J by 2 bases, with 7 bases left in between. The CDR3 coding sequence is TGTGCCAGCAGCTTTGACACAAACACCGGGGAGCTGTTTTTT. It is translated as CASSFDTNTGELFF.

The chain joins TRBV7-3 to TRBJ2-5; D gene uncertain. Germline V lookup: CDR1 SGHTA, CDR2 FQGTGA. V was trimmed by 1 base and J by 5 bases, leaving 8 bases between them. This CDR3 contains 13 residues. DNA of the CDR3: TGTGCCAGCAGCTTAATACACCGTGAGACCCAGTACTTC. It codes for CASSLIHRETQYF.

This chain links TRBV11-2 with TRBJ1-1; D remains ambiguous. This CDR3 spans 15 amino acids. The ends were cut back, 5 bases at V and 4 bases at J, with 17 bases in the middle. The germline V gene has CDR1 SGHAT and CDR2 FQNNGV. DNA for the CDR3: TGTGCCAGCAGCGTCAGGAGGGAGTTACCCACTGAAGCTTTCTTT. It translates to CASSVRRELPTEAFF.

This chain links TRBV19 with TRBJ1-1; no firm D call. The CDR3 is made up of 13 amino acids. The V and J ends lost 5 bases and 0 bases respectively, with 7 bases between them. Germline V gene data show CDR1 as LNHDA and CDR2 as SQIVND (reference sequence). In DNA, the CDR3 is TGTGCCAGTAGTTTTACTTTGAACACTGAAGCTTTCTTT. Its translation: CASSFTLNTEAFF.

V is TRBV20-1 and J is TRBJ2-5; a weak D match, TRBD1 (6 bases). V was shortened by 3 bases and J by 4 bases, with 15 bases between the two germline ends. Germline V CDR1 and CDR2: DFQATT, SNEGSKA (reference sequence). This CDR3 contains 14 residues. CDR3 DNA sequence: TGCAGTGCTAGTCCGGGCAGGGGATTAGAGACCCAGTACTTC. Amino acid sequence: CSASPGRGLETQYF.

The rearrangement uses TRBV3-1 (or the pseudogene TRBV3-2) and TRBJ2-5; D is unresolved. V was pared by 0 bases and J by 1 base, with 9 bases between. This CDR3 region has 15 residues. The germline V gene encodes CDR1 LGHDT and CDR2 YNNKEL (reference sequence). CDR3 amino acids: CASSQDLRVQETQYF. The CDR3 DNA reads as TGTGCCAGCAGCCAAGATCTACGGGTCCAAGAGACCCAGTACTTC.

This clone was detected only a few times. This chain uses TRBV6-2 or TRBV6-3 with TRBJ2-7; D unresolved. Germline V CDR1 and CDR2: MNHEY, SVGEGT. V lost 3 bases to trimming and J lost 3 bases, with 6 bases between them. This CDR3 is built from 12 residues. The CDR3 coding sequence is TGTGCCAGCAGTTATATCGGCTACGAGCAGTACTTC. This encodes CASSYIGYEQYF.

This sequence joins TRBV11-1 and TRBJ1-1; 7 nucleotides agree with TRBD1. The CDR3 totals 15 residues. With 6 bases clipped from V and 4 bases from J, the junction kept 11 bases outside the gene matches. Germline CDR1 reads SGHAT; CDR2 reads FQDESV (reference sequence). The CDR3 spells CASRKIRTGSTEAFF. In DNA form, the CDR3 reads TGTGCCAGCAGAAAAATCCGGACAGGCTCCACTGAAGCTTTCTTT.

V is TRBV28 and J is TRBJ1-1, with D maybe TRBD1 (6 bases). Germline V CDR1 and CDR2: MDHEN, SYDVKM. Between the trimmed V and J ends, which lost 6 bases and 5 bases, there was a span of 13 bases. The CDR3 is made up of 13 amino acids. The CDR3 DNA follows: TGTGCCAGCAGGCAGGGGATGTGGACTGAAGCTTTCTTT. Its translation is CASRQGMWTEAFF.

The genes are TRBV19 and TRBJ1-4; 7 bases match TRBD1. With 7 bases clipped from V and 4 bases from J, the junction kept 12 bases outside the gene matches. The CDR3 totals 16 residues. CDR1 and CDR2 from the germline V gene are LNHDA and SQIVND (reference sequence). CDR3 DNA sequence: TGTGCCAGTAAACCCCGGGCCCCAGGGGGTAATGAAAAACTGTTTTTT. It translates to CASKPRAPGGNEKLFF.

The J gene is TRBJ2-3, the V gene TRBV28; perhaps TRBD2 as D (6 bases). CDR1 MDHEN and CDR2 SYDVKM come from the germline V gene. With 6 bases removed from V and 2 bases from J, the gap between germline ends came to 18 bases. The CDR3 totals 16 residues. The DNA for the CDR3 is TGTGCCAGCAGCGATCCACAGCTAGCGCCCACAGATACGCAGTATTTT. This translates into CASSDPQLAPTDTQYF.

On this clone: The sample carries other DNA sequences with the same CDR3. The chain carries TRBV29-1 and TRBJ1-1; no firm D call. V was shortened by 5 bases and J by 1 base, with 8 bases between the two germline ends. The CDR3 contains 12 residues. Germline-derived CDR1 and CDR2 are SQVTM and ANQGSEA. Written as DNA, the CDR3 is TGCAGCGTTCTGACGGGGAACACTGAAGCTTTCTTT. It translates to CSVLTGNTEAFF.